Sequencing of this TCR beta chain was carried out in a study of identical twins. cDNA carried unique molecular identifiers, and a universal primer site was added by template switching. TCRdb independently ran MiXCR on the 5' RACE reads; one entry per CDR3 protein. The sample consists of around 1.7 million distinct CDR3 sequences, more than 30% of them appearing once. Notes on the study in general: It was out-of-frame TCR alpha sharing in monozygotic twins that models underestimated.

This clonotype was detected only a few times. Its antigen is unidentified. V gave up 2 bases and J gave up 2 bases; unmatched junction bases: 5. Germline values: CDR1 SGDLS, CDR2 YYNGEE. The CDR3 has 15 residues. This receptor was obtained from a newborn girl in good health. This chain connects TRBV9 to TRBJ2-3, with 7 nucleotides matching TRBD2. Input material: cord blood. CDR3 in DNA: TGTGCCAGCAGCGTCAGCGGGATTTTCACAGATACGCAGTATTTT. Protein product: CASSVSGIFTDTQYF. Based on the CDR3 plus reference TRBV9 and TRBJ2-3, the full variable domain is DSGVTQTPKHLITATGQRVTLRCSPRSGDLSVYWYQQSLDQGLQFLIQYYNGEERAKGNILERFSAQQFPDLHSELNLSSLELGDSALYFCASSVSGIFTDTQYFGPGTRLTVL.